These 2 T cell receptor beta chains originate from one sample sequenced in a study of cytomegalovirus exposure and HLA in healthy donors. Researchers ran the PCR with 60 Vbeta and 13 Jbeta primers. Clones were read by immunoSEQ multiplex PCR, and TCRdb kept only the in-frame ones, dropping some. The data show about 69,000 clones, just under 70% seen once. The sample taken for sequencing was PBMCs. These receptors came from a woman in her twenties or thirties in good health and CMV-seronegative.

This rearrangement joins TRBV28 to TRBJ1-5; maybe TRBD1 (5 bases). The CDR3 runs 15 residues. V lost 7 bases and J 0 bases, leaving 13 bases between the germline ends. CDR1 is MDHEN, CDR2 SYDVKM, per germline. The CDR3 here is CASTPGLYSNQPQHF. The CDR3 DNA is TGTGCCAGCACACCGGGACTTTATAGCAATCAGCCCCAGCATTTT.

The chain employs TRBV29-1 and TRBJ2-7; 8 nucleotides line up with TRBD1. The J segment lost 2 bases and the V segment lost 5 bases, leaving 5 bases of the junction unmatched. The CDR3 has 13 amino acids. Germline-derived CDR1 and CDR2 are SQVTM and ANQGSEA. CDR3 in DNA: TGCAGCGTTACAGGGGGGAAAACCTACGAGCAGTACTTC. Translated, it gives CSVTGGKTYEQYF.